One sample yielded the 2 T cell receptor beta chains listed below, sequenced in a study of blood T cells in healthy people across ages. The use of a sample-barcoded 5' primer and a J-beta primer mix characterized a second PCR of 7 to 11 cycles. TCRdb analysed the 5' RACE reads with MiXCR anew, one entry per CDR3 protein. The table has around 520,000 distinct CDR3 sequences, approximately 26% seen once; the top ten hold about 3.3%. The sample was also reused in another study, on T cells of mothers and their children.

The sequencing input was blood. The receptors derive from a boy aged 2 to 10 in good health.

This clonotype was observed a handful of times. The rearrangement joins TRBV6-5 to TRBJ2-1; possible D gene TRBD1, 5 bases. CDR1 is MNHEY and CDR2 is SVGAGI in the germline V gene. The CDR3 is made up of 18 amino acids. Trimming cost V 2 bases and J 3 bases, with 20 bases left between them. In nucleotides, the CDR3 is TGTGCCAGCAGTTACGGGGCCGGCACTACTCTAAACTACAATGAGCAGTTCTTC. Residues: CASSYGAGTTLNYNEQFF.

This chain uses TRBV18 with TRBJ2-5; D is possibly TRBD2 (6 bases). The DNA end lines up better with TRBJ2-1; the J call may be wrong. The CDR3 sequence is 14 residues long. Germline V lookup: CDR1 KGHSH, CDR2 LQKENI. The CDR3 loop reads CASSPRLEDNEQFF. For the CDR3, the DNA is TGTGCCAGCTCACCTAGACTAGAAGACAATGAGCAGTTCTTC.